A selection of T cell receptor beta chains follows, all from one sample in a study of T-cell memory formation after mild COVID-19. MiXCR, applied by TCRdb to the 5' RACE reads, yields one record per CDR3 protein. The table has approximately 150,000 distinct CDR3 sequences, about 6.1% seen once; the top ten hold roughly 2.1%. The sequenced sample was PBMCs or a T cell subset sorted from them (not recorded which). Every receptor here comes from an adult woman who had mild COVID-19 (a few samples of this study predate the infection). Cell type and time point are not known. Each CDR3 is given with its conserved first and last residue. D genes are given only for firm matches. Expanded clones are given a class, and other clones once, few, many or no size at all.

TRBJ2-5 . many TRBV5-1 CASSLRTAKETQYF TGCGCCAGCAGCTTGCGGACAGCAAAAGAGACCCAGTACTTC
TRBJ2-1 TRBD2 many TRBV7-2 CASNAGTSAINEQFF TGTGCCAGCAACGCGGGGACTAGCGCGATCAATGAGCAGTTCTTC
TRBJ1-1 . . TRBV20-1 CSARWPGGRGTEAFF TGCAGTGCTAGATGGCCGGGCGGCCGGGGCACTGAAGCTTTCTTT
TRBJ2-2 . many TRBV5-1 CASSPRQTAGELFF TGCGCCAGCAGCCCACGACAGACGGCCGGGGAGCTGTTTTTT
TRBJ1-1 . . TRBV12-3/TRBV12-4 CASSQHGTMNTEAFF TGTGCCAGCAGTCAACATGGAACCATGAACACTGAAGCTTTCTTT
TRBJ2-7 . many TRBV7-8 CASSLSNRAGPRYEQYF TGTGCCAGCAGCTTAAGTAATAGGGCGGGACCCAGATACGAGCAGTACTTC
TRBJ2-5 . many TRBV23-1 CASSQSAGLETQYF TGCGCCAGCAGTCAATCTGCAGGGCTTGAGACCCAGTACTTC
TRBJ2-7 . many TRBV12-3/TRBV12-4 CASSLYGGLDEQYF TGTGCCAGCAGTTTATATGGAGGGTTAGACGAGCAGTACTTC
TRBJ2-7 . many TRBV5-1 CASSSGASYEQYF TGCGCCAGCAGCTCAGGGGCGTCCTACGAGCAGTACTTC
TRBJ1-5 TRBD1 many TRBV6-1 CASSRQGNQPQHF TGTGCCAGCAGTCGACAGGGGAATCAGCCCCAGCATTTT
TRBJ2-7 TRBD1 many TRBV28 CASSRPGTGAYEQYF TGTGCCAGCAGTAGACCCGGGACAGGGGCCTACGAGCAGTACTTC
TRBJ1-2 TRBD1 . TRBV4-1 CASSARDRGNYGYTF TGCGCCAGCAGCGCCAGGGACAGGGGTAACTATGGCTACACCTTC
TRBJ2-5 . many TRBV12-3/TRBV12-4 CASSFGGPQETQYF TGTGCCAGCAGTTTCGGGGGGCCGCAAGAGACCCAGTACTTC
TRBJ1-1 TRBD1 many TRBV11-3 CASSHRQGEAFF TGTGCCAGCAGCCATCGACAGGGTGAAGCTTTCTTT
TRBJ2-1 TRBD2 few TRBV5-6 CASSLGTSGVSYNEQFF TGTGCCAGCAGCTTGGGAACTAGCGGGGTCTCCTACAATGAGCAGTTCTTC
TRBJ1-3 . many TRBV30 CAWDNSGNTIYF TGTGCCTGGGACAACTCTGGAAACACCATATATTTT
TRBJ2-7 TRBD1 many TRBV12-3/TRBV12-4 CASSFRTGTASYEQYF TGTGCCAGCTCTTTCCGGACCGGGACAGCCTCCTACGAGCAGTACTTC
TRBJ2-7 . many TRBV7-8 CASSLAQGPSYEQYF TGTGCCAGCAGCTTAGCGCAGGGTCCCTCCTACGAGCAGTACTTC
TRBJ1-1 . few TRBV19 CASIPGGPPNTEAFF TGTGCCAGTATCCCCGGCGGACCGCCGAACACTGAAGCTTTCTTT
TRBJ1-6 . . TRBV20-1 CSGWIQSNSPLHF TGCAGTGGATGGATACAGTCTAATTCACCCCTCCACTTT
TRBJ1-6 . many TRBV6-6 CASSSPQGLGSPLHF TGTGCCAGCAGTTCCCCACAGGGTTTGGGTTCACCCCTCCACTTT
TRBJ2-1 . many TRBV12-3/TRBV12-4 CASSFWKFNEQFF TGTGCCAGCAGTTTTTGGAAGTTCAATGAGCAGTTCTTC
TRBJ1-1 TRBD1 once TRBV6-2/TRBV6-3 CASSSRDRRPFF TGTGCCAGCAGTTCCAGGGACAGGCGGCCTTTCTTT
TRBJ1-1 TRBD1 many TRBV10-3 CAISEPPGQGDTEAFF TGTGCCATCAGTGAGCCCCCGGGACAGGGAGACACTGAAGCTTTCTTT
TRBJ1-5 . . TRBV7-2 CASSLMGYSNQPQHF TGTGCCAGCAGCTTAATGGGCTATAGCAATCAGCCCCAGCATTTT
TRBJ2-7 TRBD1 many TRBV5-1 CASSLTGGNYEQYF TGCGCCAGCAGCTTGACAGGGGGCAACTACGAGCAGTACTTC
TRBJ1-1 . . TRBV30 CAWSVRRNTEAFF TGTGCCTGGAGTGTACGGCGCAACACTGAAGCTTTCTTT
TRBJ2-5 . many TRBV24-1 CATSDGPIQETQYF TGTGCCACCAGTGACGGACCAATTCAAGAGACCCAGTACTTC
TRBJ2-5 TRBD1 many TRBV4-2 CASSESEGARETQYF TGTGCCAGCAGCGAGTCAGAGGGGGCTAGGGAGACCCAGTACTTC
TRBJ1-1 . few TRBV19 CASSSTDTEAFF TGTGCCAGTAGTTCCACGGACACTGAAGCTTTCTTT
TRBJ2-7 . few TRBV3-1 CASSQVRGLEQYF TGTGCCAGCAGCCAAGTTCGTGGGTTGGAGCAGTACTTC
TRBJ2-1 TRBD2 many TRBV20-1 CSASGRRNEQFF TGCAGTGCTAGCGGGAGGCGCAATGAGCAGTTCTTC
TRBJ2-1 . . TRBV30 CAWSVLENEQFF TGTGCCTGGAGTGTACTTGAGAATGAGCAGTTCTTC
TRBJ2-7 TRBD1 few TRBV6-1 CASSVWQGAWEQYF TGTGCCAGCAGTGTCTGGCAGGGGGCATGGGAGCAGTACTTC
TRBJ2-7 . . TRBV3-1 CASSQGPDFYEQYF TGTGCCAGCAGCCAAGGACCAGATTTCTACGAGCAGTACTTC
TRBJ2-3 TRBD2 few TRBV20-1 CSASGLAGGNTTDTQYF TGCAGTGCGTCGGGACTAGCGGGAGGAAACACCACAGATACGCAGTATTTT
TRBJ2-1 . few TRBV7-2 CASSSSTMDYNEQFF TGTGCCAGCAGCTCCTCGACGATGGATTACAATGAGCAGTTCTTC
TRBJ1-1 . few TRBV14 CASSLGQRDTEAFF TGTGCCAGCAGCTTGGGACAACGGGACACTGAAGCTTTCTTT
TRBJ2-7 . many TRBV7-7 CASSLGDGNRYEQYF TGTGCTAGCAGCTTAGGGGACGGGAATAGGTACGAGCAGTACTTC
TRBJ2-5 TRBD1 many TRBV27 CASGRDRGIETQYF TGTGCCAGCGGACGGGACAGGGGTATTGAGACCCAGTACTTC
TRBJ2-5 TRBD2 many TRBV5-4 CASSTDGRFGETQYF TGTGCCAGCAGCACTGACGGGAGGTTTGGGGAGACCCAGTACTTC
TRBJ2-1 . many TRBV7-8 CASSSEVPSRQFF TGTGCCAGCAGCTCAGAAGTCCCAAGCCGGCAGTTCTTC
TRBJ2-3 TRBD2 many TRBV6-5 CASSKTSGGPDTQYF TGTGCCAGCAGTAAGACTAGCGGGGGGCCAGATACGCAGTATTTT
TRBJ1-6 TRBD1 . TRBV29-1 CSVRTGGSPLHF TGCAGCGTGCGGACAGGGGGCTCACCCCTCCACTTT
TRBJ2-7 . many TRBV4-2 CASSPGGLSSYEQYF TGTGCCAGCAGCCCAGGGGGACTGAGCTCCTACGAGCAGTACTTC